The 32 T cell receptor beta chains listed next were all sequenced from one sample in a study of CD4+ T cells in melanoma. Clones were read by immunoSEQ multiplex PCR, and TCRdb kept only the in-frame ones, dropping some. The sample contains about 140,000 clones, around nine tenths of which appear only once. Source of these receptors: a human donor with melanoma.

Here the CDR3 DNA reads TGTGCCAGTTGGGGGGTCCTCCAAGAGACCCAGTACTTC. Its translation is CASWGVLQETQYF. The rearrangement uses TRBV6-5 and TRBJ2-5; the D gene is possibly TRBD2 (6 bases). CDR3 length equals 13 residues. V was clipped by 9 bases and J by 1 base, with 12 bases between them. Germline V lookup: CDR1 MNHEY, CDR2 SVGAGI.

With regard to this clone: Its ends do not fully match the called genes, so a read error is possible. The chain employs TRBV5-1 and TRBJ2-3; no reliable D call. The CDR3 length is 15 residues. Germline V CDR1 and CDR2: SGHRS, YFSETQ. CDR3 nucleotides: TGCGCCAGCAGCTTGATAACAGTAGGCACAGATGCGCAGTATTTT. Protein sequence: CASSLITVGTDAQYF.

The J gene is TRBJ1-1, the V gene TRBV18; 7 bases fit TRBD1. J gave up 8 bases and V 3 bases, and 3 bases lay outside the gene matches. CDR3 length equals 12 residues. CDR1 KGHSH and CDR2 LQKENI come from the germline V gene. CDR3 region: CASSPQDREAFF. The CDR3 nucleotides read TGTGCCAGCTCACCCCAGGACAGGGAAGCTTTCTTT.

This chain joins TRBV30 and TRBJ2-3; 7 bases agree with TRBD1. Germline assignment: CDR1 GTSNPN and CDR2 SVGIG (reference sequence). Trimming removed 3 bases from V and 2 bases from J; junction bases left unmatched: 11. The CDR3 extends over 16 amino acids. CDR3 residues: CAWSDLRDSYTDTQYF. In DNA, the CDR3 is TGTGCCTGGAGCGATCTCCGGGACAGTTACACAGATACGCAGTATTTT.

This chain uses TRBV5-6 with TRBJ2-1, with D perhaps matching TRBD2 (6 bases). The length of the CDR3 is 14 residues. V lost 7 bases to trimming and J lost 7 bases, with 18 bases between them. The germline CDR1 and CDR2 sequences are SGHDT and YYEEEE. The CDR3 loop reads CASLSLGGSNEQFF. DNA of the CDR3: TGTGCCAGCCTCAGCTTGGGGGGTTCGAATGAGCAGTTCTTC.

This clone occurred a few times. V gene TRBV6-5 combines with J gene TRBJ2-7; maybe TRBD2 (5 bases). Trimming removed 0 bases from V and 5 bases from J, with 11 bases in between. The CDR3 totals 14 residues. Germline-derived CDR1 and CDR2 are MNHEY and SVGAGI. This chain's CDR3 is CASSYSEVRNEQYF. CDR3 coding DNA: TGTGCCAGCAGTTACTCGGAGGTTCGGAACGAGCAGTACTTC.

The chain uses TRBV29-1 and TRBJ2-6; D is unclear. CDR3 length equals 13 residues. The germline V and J ends were trimmed by 5 bases and 1 base, with 6 bases remaining between them. The germline gives CDR1 SQVTM, CDR2 ANQGSEA. CDR3 in amino acids: CSVLPSGANVLTF. The DNA for the CDR3 is TGCAGCGTTCTTCCATCTGGGGCCAACGTCCTGACTTTC.

The genes are TRBV6-6 and TRBJ2-7, with TRBD1 identical over 10 bases. CDR1 is MNHNY, CDR2 SVGAGI, per germline (reference sequence). V was pared by 0 bases and J by 6 bases, with 5 bases of the junction left unmatched. The CDR3 covers 15 residues. The DNA for the CDR3 is TGTGCCAGCAGTTACTCCGGGACAGGGGAACGCGAGCAGTACTTC. It specifies CASSYSGTGEREQYF.

This clone was seen only once. The chain has TRBV19 and TRBJ1-1, with D possibly being TRBD1 (6 bases). This CDR3 has 13 residues. Trimming removed 3 bases from V and 3 bases from J, with 8 bases in between. Germline CDR1 LNHDA, CDR2 SQIVND (reference sequence). CDR3: CASSIYRDTEAFF. CDR3 in DNA: TGTGCCAGTAGTATTTACAGGGACACTGAAGCTTTCTTT. Together with reference TRBV19 and TRBJ1-1, the CDR3 gives the full variable domain: DGGITQSPKYLFRKEGQNVTLSCEQNLNHDAMYWYRQDPGQGLRLIYYSQIVNDFQKGDIAEGYSVSREKKESFPLTVTSAQKNPTAFYLCASSIYRDTEAFFGQGTRLTVV.

The chain employs TRBV6-4 and TRBJ2-6, with a tentative D call TRBD2 (5 bases). Germline V gives CDR1 MRHNA, CDR2 SNTAGT. V was cut by 5 bases and J by 1 base, with 9 bases left in between. The CDR3 consists of 15 residues. This CDR3 reads CASSPSGSGANVLTF. CDR3 bases: TGTGCCAGCAGTCCCTCGGGGTCTGGGGCCAACGTCCTGACTTTC.

The V and J genes are TRBV7-2 and TRBJ2-7, with 7 bases identical to TRBD1. J was trimmed by 3 bases and V by 1 base; bases with no gene match: 15. Germline V gives CDR1 SGHTA, CDR2 FQGNSA. This CDR3 has 18 residues. CDR3 in amino acids: CASSLGPAGQVVDYEQYF. The CDR3 DNA sequence: TGTGCCAGCAGCTTAGGCCCGGCCGGACAGGTCGTAGACTACGAGCAGTACTTC.

This chain joins TRBV15 and TRBJ1-6, with D unresolved. The CDR3 covers 14 residues. The V gene's germline CDR1 is LNHNV and CDR2 YYDKDF (reference sequence). The V and J ends lost 6 bases and 0 bases respectively, with 6 bases between them. CDR3 DNA: TGTGCCACCAGGGACTTCTCCTATAATTCACCCCTCCACTTT. This gives the protein CATRDFSYNSPLHF.

This clone was seen a few times. This rearrangement joins TRBV18 to TRBJ2-2; D may be TRBD2 (5 bases). There are 16 residues in the CDR3. CDR1 and CDR2 (germline): KGHSH, LQKENI. V shed 2 bases and J shed 4 bases, with 14 bases lying between them. This chain's CDR3 is CASSPSLRGATGELFF. The CDR3 region has the DNA TGTGCCAGCTCACCATCTTTACGGGGAGCCACCGGGGAGCTGTTTTTT.

This chain joins TRBV5-4 and TRBJ2-1; 8 nucleotides match TRBD2. Germline V gene lookup returns CDR1 SGHNT and CDR2 YYREEE (reference sequence). The ends lost 0 bases at V and 6 bases at J; junction bases unmatched: 5. The CDR3 covers 15 residues. The CDR3 reads CASSLGSSGGNEQFF. Here the CDR3 DNA reads TGTGCCAGCAGCTTGGGATCCAGCGGGGGCAATGAGCAGTTCTTC.

The V call is TRBV27, the J call TRBJ1-2; no reliable D call. Germline values: CDR1 MNHEY, CDR2 SMNVEV (reference sequence). The V gene lost 2 bases and the J gene lost 4 bases, with 17 bases spanning the gap. The CDR3 has 16 residues. CDR3 residues: CASSLRAGLLTYGYTF. CDR3 in DNA: TGTGCCAGCAGTTTAAGGGCAGGATTACTCACCTATGGCTACACCTTC.

The rearrangement joins TRBV27 to TRBJ2-7; 9 bases fit TRBD1. V trimming: 4 bases; J trimming: 3 bases; junction bases outside the gene matches: 4. The length of the CDR3 is 14 residues. The V gene's germline CDR1 is MNHEY and CDR2 SMNVEV (reference sequence). The CDR3 nucleotides are TGTGCCAGCAGTTCGGACAGGGGCAACTACGAGCAGTACTTC. It encodes CASSSDRGNYEQYF.

V usage is TRBV5-5 and J usage is TRBJ2-7, with 7 bases matching TRBD1. CDR1 SGHKS and CDR2 YYEKEE come from the germline V gene (reference sequence). The CDR3 has 15 amino acids. The trim removed 6 bases at V and 0 bases at J, leaving 9 bases unmatched. The CDR3 DNA sequence: TGTGCCAGCACCCCCGGACAGGCAAGCTCCTACGAGCAGTACTTC. This gives the protein CASTPGQASSYEQYF. Drawing the rest from reference TRBV5-5 and TRBJ2-7, the complete variable domain is DAGVTQSPTHLIKTRGQQVTLRCSPISGHKSVSWYQQVLGQGPQFIFQYYEKEERGRGNFPDRFSARQFPNYSSELNVNALLLGDSALYLCASTPGQASSYEQYFGPGTRLTVT.

This chain connects TRBV18 to TRBJ1-6; D is unresolved. CDR3 length equals 15 residues. Trimming took 4 bases from V and 8 from J, leaving 15 bases between them. CDR1 and CDR2 (germline): KGHSH, LQKENI. The CDR3 region is CASSRNPGVDSPLHF. The CDR3 nucleotides read TGTGCCAGCTCACGCAACCCCGGGGTAGATTCACCCCTCCACTTT.

The chain combines TRBV5-5 with TRBJ2-3; D ambiguous. From germline, CDR1 is SGHKS and CDR2 YYEKEE (reference sequence). V shed 4 bases and J shed 2 bases, with 5 bases lying between them. The CDR3 runs to 12 residues. DNA of the CDR3: TGTGCCAGCAGCCCATTCACAGATACGCAGTATTTT. Translated: CASSPFTDTQYF.

The chain combines TRBV6-6 with TRBJ2-4, with 9 bases matching TRBD1. CDR3 length: 12 residues. The germline gives CDR1 MNHNY, CDR2 SVGAGI (reference sequence). V lost 6 bases to trimming and J lost 7 bases; unmatched junction nucleotides: 1. CDR3 nucleotide sequence: TGTGCCAGCAGCGGACAGGGGAACATTCAGTACTTC. Translating gives CASSGQGNIQYF.

This chain links TRBV4-2 with TRBJ2-7; tentatively, D is TRBD1 or TRBD2 (5 bases each). From germline, CDR1 is LGHNA and CDR2 YNFKEQ. V was pared by 4 bases and J by 3 bases, with 13 bases between. The CDR3 is 14 amino acids. The CDR3 DNA reads TGTGCCAGCAGCCCCGGGACCGAGGTCTACGAGCAGTACTTC. Translation: CASSPGTEVYEQYF.

The chain has TRBV7-8 and TRBJ1-2, with D hard to call. Germline assignment: CDR1 SGHVS and CDR2 FQNEAQ. The CDR3 extends over 13 amino acids. V was pared by 0 bases and J by 7 bases, with 9 bases between. The CDR3 sequence: CASSLAFRFGYTF. CDR3 bases: TGTGCCAGCAGCTTAGCCTTTAGGTTTGGCTACACCTTC. Variable domain in full (rest from reference TRBV7-8 and TRBJ1-2): GAGVSQSPRYKVAKRGQDVALRCDPISGHVSLFWYQQALGQGPEFLTYFQNEAQLDKSGLPSDRFFAERPEGSVSTLKIQRTQQEDSAVYLCASSLAFRFGYTFGSGTRLTVV.

The chain recombines TRBV18 with TRBJ2-3, with D possibly matching TRBD2 (6 bases). This CDR3 region has 13 residues. Germline assignment: CDR1 KGHSH and CDR2 LQKENI. With 2 bases removed from V and 6 bases from J, the gap between germline ends came to 9 bases. The CDR3 sequence: CASSPELADTQYF. CDR3 bases: TGTGCCAGCTCACCAGAGCTAGCGGATACGCAGTATTTT.

The chain uses TRBV18 and TRBJ2-3, with D perhaps matching TRBD1 (6 bases). With 4 bases removed from V and 1 base from J, the gap between germline ends came to 12 bases. Germline values: CDR1 KGHSH, CDR2 LQKENI. The CDR3 contains 15 residues. In DNA, the CDR3 is TGTGCCAGCTCACAAACGACAGGAGGCACAGATACGCAGTATTTT. Its translation: CASSQTTGGTDTQYF.

The chain is built from TRBV2 and TRBJ1-2; D call uncertain. Germline CDR1 SNHLY, CDR2 FYNNEI. The CDR3 runs to 16 residues. V dropped 6 bases and J dropped 5 bases, with 22 bases sitting between them. The DNA for the CDR3 is TGTGCCAGCAGCTACCGGGCTCAAAAACAATCGTATGGCTACACCTTC. Translation gives CASSYRAQKQSYGYTF.

The chain employs TRBV25-1 and TRBJ1-1; D unresolved. V lost 3 bases to trimming and J lost 1 base, with 6 bases between them. The CDR3 runs 13 residues. Germline values: CDR1 MGHDK, CDR2 SYGVNS. The CDR3 region has the DNA TGTGCCAGCAGTGAGGGAGAGAACACTGAAGCTTTCTTT. Translation gives CASSEGENTEAFF. Using reference TRBV25-1 and TRBJ1-1 for the parts outside the CDR3, the full variable domain is EADIYQTPRYLVIGTGKKITLECSQTMGHDKMYWYQQDPGMELHLIHYSYGVNSTEKGDLSSESTVSRIRTEHFPLTLESARPSHTSQYLCASSEGENTEAFFGQGTRLTVV.

The chain links TRBV5-6 to TRBJ1-4; D might be TRBD1 (5 bases). Germline V CDR1 and CDR2: SGHDT, YYEEEE. The CDR3 consists of 16 residues. The V end was cut by 3 bases, the J end by 8 bases, with 20 bases between. The chain's CDR3 is CASSSFGGPYEEKLFF. The CDR3 DNA reads TGTGCCAGCAGCTCATTTGGGGGTCCTTATGAGGAAAAACTGTTTTTT.

Only one count was recorded for this clone. In DNA, the CDR3 is TGTGCCAGCAGCTTAACAGGGCTAAACATTCAGTACTTC. Translation gives CASSLTGLNIQYF. This chain joins TRBV7-9 and TRBJ2-4; tentatively, D is TRBD1 (6 bases). V dropped 2 bases and J dropped 6 bases, with 8 bases sitting between them. The CDR3 totals 13 residues. The germline CDR1 and CDR2 sequences are SEHNR and FQNEAQ (reference sequence).

The chain links TRBV7-3 to TRBJ2-1, with 9 bases matching TRBD2. Germline CDR1 is SGHTA and CDR2 is FQGTGA. V shed 5 bases and J 0 bases; nucleotides not matched to a gene: 5. The CDR3 extends over 16 amino acids. The chain's CDR3 is CASSGGGASSYNEQFF. CDR3 nucleotides: TGTGCCAGCAGCGGCGGGGGGGCCAGCTCCTACAATGAGCAGTTCTTC.

Only one count was recorded for this clone. The gene calls are TRBV7-9 and TRBJ2-5; 7 bases are shared with TRBD2. Germline CDR1 and CDR2: SEHNR and FQNEAQ (reference sequence). Trimming cost V 2 bases and J 7 bases; bases outside gene matches: 4. This CDR3 comprises 13 residues. As DNA, the CDR3 is TGTGCCAGCAGCTTAAGTGGGGGGGTGACCCAGTACTTC. The encoded protein is CASSLSGGVTQYF.

The chain is built from TRBV11-2 and TRBJ1-2; the match to TRBD1 covers 7 bases. Germline V lookup: CDR1 SGHAT, CDR2 FQNNGV. V lost 5 bases to trimming and J lost 7 bases; unmatched junction nucleotides: 7. This CDR3 is 13 amino acids long. For the CDR3, the DNA is TGTGCCAGCAGCCGAGGACAGGAGCTTGGCTACACCTTC. Protein sequence: CASSRGQELGYTF.

The chain employs TRBV6-1 and TRBJ2-1; D is perhaps TRBD1 (6 bases). The CDR3 length is 12 residues. Between the trimmed V and J ends, which lost 6 bases and 12 bases, there was a span of 15 bases. CDR1 and CDR2 (germline): MNHNS, SASEGT. CDR3 in DNA: TGTGCCAGCAGAGAGACAGGATACGGGCAGTTCTTC. Translated: CASRETGYGQFF.